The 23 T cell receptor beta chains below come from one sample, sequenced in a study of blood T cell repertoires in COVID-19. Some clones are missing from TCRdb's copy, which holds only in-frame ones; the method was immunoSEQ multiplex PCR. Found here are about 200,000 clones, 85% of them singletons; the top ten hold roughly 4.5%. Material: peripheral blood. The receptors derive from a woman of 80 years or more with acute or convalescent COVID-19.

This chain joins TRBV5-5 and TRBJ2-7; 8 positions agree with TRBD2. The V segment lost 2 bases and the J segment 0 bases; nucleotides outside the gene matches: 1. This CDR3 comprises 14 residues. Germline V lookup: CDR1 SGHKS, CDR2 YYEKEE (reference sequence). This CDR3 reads CASSFAGGSYEQYF. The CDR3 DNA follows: TGTGCCAGCAGCTTTGCGGGAGGCTCCTACGAGCAGTACTTC.

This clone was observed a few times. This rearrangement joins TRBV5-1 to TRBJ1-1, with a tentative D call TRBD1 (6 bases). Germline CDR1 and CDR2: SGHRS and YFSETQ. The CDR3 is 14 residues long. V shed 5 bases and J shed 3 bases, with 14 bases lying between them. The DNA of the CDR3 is TGCGCCAGCAGTTTTATAGGGGGAGACACTGAAGCTTTCTTT. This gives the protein CASSFIGGDTEAFF. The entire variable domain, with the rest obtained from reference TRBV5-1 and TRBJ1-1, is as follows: KAGVTQTPRYLIKTRGQQVTLSCSPISGHRSVSWYQQTPGQGLQFLFEYFSETQRNKGNFPGRFSGRQFSNSRSEMNVSTLELGDSALYLCASSFIGGDTEAFFGQGTRLTVV.

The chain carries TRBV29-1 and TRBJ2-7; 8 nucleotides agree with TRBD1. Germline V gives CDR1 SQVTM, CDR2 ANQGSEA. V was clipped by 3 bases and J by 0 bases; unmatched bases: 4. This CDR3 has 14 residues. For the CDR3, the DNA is TGCAGCGTTGAGGACAGGGTCGGCTCCTACGAGCAGTACTTC. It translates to CSVEDRVGSYEQYF.

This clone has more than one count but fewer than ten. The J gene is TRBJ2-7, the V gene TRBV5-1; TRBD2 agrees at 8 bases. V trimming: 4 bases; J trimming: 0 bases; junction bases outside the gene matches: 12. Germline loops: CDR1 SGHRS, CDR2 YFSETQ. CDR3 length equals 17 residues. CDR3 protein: CASSLTLAGLSSYEQYF. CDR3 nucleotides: TGCGCCAGCAGCCTGACCCTAGCGGGCCTCAGCTCCTACGAGCAGTACTTC. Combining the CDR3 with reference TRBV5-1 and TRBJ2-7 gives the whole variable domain KAGVTQTPRYLIKTRGQQVTLSCSPISGHRSVSWYQQTPGQGLQFLFEYFSETQRNKGNFPGRFSGRQFSNSRSEMNVSTLELGDSALYLCASSLTLAGLSSYEQYFGPGTRLTVT.

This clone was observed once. For the CDR3, the DNA is TGTGCCAGCTCACCGACAGATAGCAATCAGCCCCAGCATTTT. It encodes CASSPTDSNQPQHF. The rearrangement uses TRBV18 and TRBJ1-5; the D gene is possibly TRBD1 (5 bases). Per the germline V gene, CDR1 is KGHSH and CDR2 is LQKENI. V was pared by 3 bases and J by 0 bases, with 6 bases between. The CDR3 runs 14 residues.

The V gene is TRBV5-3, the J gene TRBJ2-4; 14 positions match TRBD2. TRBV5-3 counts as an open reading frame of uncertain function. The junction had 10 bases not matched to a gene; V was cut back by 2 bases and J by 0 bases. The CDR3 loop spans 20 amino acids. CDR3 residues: CARSLSGTSGSAGAKNIQYF. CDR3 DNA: TGTGCCAGAAGCTTATCCGGGACTAGCGGGAGTGCAGGAGCCAAAAACATTCAGTACTTC.

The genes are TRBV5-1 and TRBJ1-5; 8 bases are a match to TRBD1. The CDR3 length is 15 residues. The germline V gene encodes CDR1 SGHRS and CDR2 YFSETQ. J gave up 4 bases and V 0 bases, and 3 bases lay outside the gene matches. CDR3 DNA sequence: TGCGCCAGCAGCTTGGGGGACAGGCTAAATCAGCCCCAGCATTTT. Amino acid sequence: CASSLGDRLNQPQHF.

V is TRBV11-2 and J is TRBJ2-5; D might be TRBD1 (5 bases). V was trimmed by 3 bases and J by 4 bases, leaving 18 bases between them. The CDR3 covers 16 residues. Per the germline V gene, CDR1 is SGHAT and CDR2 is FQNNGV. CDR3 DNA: TGTGCCAGCAGCTTCGCACAGGCTGGGGCTCGAGAGACCCAGTACTTC. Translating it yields CASSFAQAGARETQYF. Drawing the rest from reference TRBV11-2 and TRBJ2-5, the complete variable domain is EAGVAQSPRYKIIEKRQSVAFWCNPISGHATLYWYQQILGQGPKLLIQFQNNGVVDDSQLPKDRFSAERLKGVDSTLKIQPAKLEDSAVYLCASSFAQAGARETQYFGPGTRLLVL.

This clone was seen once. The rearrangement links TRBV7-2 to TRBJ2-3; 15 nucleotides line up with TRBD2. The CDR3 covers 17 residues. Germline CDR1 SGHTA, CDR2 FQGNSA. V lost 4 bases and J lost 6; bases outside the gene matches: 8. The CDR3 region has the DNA TGTGCCAGCAGCTCCCGGACTAGCGGGAGGGCCAGGGATACGCAGTATTTT. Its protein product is CASSSRTSGRARDTQYF.

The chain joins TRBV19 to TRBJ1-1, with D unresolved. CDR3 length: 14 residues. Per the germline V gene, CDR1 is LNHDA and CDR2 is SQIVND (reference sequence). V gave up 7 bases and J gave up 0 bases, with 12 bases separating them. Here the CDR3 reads CASNRGALNTEAFF. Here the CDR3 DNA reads TGTGCCAGTAATCGGGGAGCGTTGAACACTGAAGCTTTCTTT.

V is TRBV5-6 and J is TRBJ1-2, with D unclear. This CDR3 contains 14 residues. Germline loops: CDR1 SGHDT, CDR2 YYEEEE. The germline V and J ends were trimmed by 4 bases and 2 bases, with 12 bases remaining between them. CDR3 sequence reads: CASSGLQENYGYTF. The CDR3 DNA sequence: TGTGCCAGCAGCGGACTTCAGGAGAACTATGGCTACACCTTC. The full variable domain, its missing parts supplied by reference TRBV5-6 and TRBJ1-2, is DAGVTQSPTHLIKTRGQQVTLRCSPKSGHDTVSWYQQALGQGPQFIFQYYEEEERQRGNFPDRFSGHQFPNYSSELNVNALLLGDSALYLCASSGLQENYGYTFGSGTRLTVV.

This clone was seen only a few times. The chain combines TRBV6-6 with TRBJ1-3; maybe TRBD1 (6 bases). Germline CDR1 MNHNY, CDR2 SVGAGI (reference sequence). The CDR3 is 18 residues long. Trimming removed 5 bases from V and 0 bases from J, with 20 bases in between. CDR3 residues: CASSRQVQGTASGNTIYF. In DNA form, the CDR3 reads TGTGCCAGCAGTCGCCAGGTACAGGGCACCGCCTCTGGAAACACCATATATTTT.

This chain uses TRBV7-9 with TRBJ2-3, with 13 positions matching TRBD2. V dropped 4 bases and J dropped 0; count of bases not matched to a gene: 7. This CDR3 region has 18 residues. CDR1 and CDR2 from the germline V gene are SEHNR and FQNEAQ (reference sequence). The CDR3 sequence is CASSSWTSGSGSTDTQYF. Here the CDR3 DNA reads TGTGCCAGCAGCTCATGGACTAGCGGGAGTGGGAGCACAGATACGCAGTATTTT.

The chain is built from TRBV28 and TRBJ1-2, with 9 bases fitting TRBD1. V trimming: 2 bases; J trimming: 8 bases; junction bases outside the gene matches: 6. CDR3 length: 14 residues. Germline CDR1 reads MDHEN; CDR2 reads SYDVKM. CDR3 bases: TGTGCCAGCAGTTTAGGGTACAGGGGGCGAGGCTACACCTTC. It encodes CASSLGYRGRGYTF.

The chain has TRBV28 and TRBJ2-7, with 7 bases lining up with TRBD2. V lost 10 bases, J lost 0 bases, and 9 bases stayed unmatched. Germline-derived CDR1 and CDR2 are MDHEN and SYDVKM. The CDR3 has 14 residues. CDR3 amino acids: CAIHRGGNSYEQYF. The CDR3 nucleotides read TGTGCCATCCACCGGGGAGGGAACTCCTACGAGCAGTACTTC.

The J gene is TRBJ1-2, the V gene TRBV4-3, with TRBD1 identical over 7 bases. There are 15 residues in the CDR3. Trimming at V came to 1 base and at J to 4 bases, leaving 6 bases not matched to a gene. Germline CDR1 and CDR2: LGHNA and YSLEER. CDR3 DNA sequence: TGCGCCAGCAGCCAAGGGGGGACAGCGACCTATGGCTACACCTTC. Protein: CASSQGGTATYGYTF.

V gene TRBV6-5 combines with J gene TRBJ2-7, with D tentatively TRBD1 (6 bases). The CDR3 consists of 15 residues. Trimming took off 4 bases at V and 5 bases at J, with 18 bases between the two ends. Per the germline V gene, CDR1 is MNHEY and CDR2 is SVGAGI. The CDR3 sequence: CASSFSGQFKDEQYF. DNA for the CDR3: TGTGCCAGCAGTTTCTCTGGACAGTTTAAGGACGAGCAGTACTTC.

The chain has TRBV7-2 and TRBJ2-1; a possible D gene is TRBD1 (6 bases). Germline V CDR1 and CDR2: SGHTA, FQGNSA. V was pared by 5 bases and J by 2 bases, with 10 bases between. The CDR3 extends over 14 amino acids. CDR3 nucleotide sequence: TGTGCCAGCAGCGCGGACAGAGCCTACAATGAGCAGTTCTTC. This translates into CASSADRAYNEQFF.

DNA for the CDR3: TGTGCCAGCAGCCCCCTTGCCGAGGCGCAGTATTTT. Protein product: CASSPLAEAQYF. The rearrangement joins TRBV9 to TRBJ2-3; unclear D gene. CDR1 is SGDLS and CDR2 is YYNGEE in the germline V gene. This CDR3 contains 12 residues. Trimming stripped 4 bases from V and 10 bases from J, with 13 bases between.

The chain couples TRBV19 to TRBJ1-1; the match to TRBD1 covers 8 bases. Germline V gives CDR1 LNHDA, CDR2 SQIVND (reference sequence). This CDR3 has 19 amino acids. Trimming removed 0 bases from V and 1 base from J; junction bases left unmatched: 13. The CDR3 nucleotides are TGTGCCAGTAGTATAGATACCGTACGGACAGGGATGCCGAACACTGAAGCTTTCTTT. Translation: CASSIDTVRTGMPNTEAFF.

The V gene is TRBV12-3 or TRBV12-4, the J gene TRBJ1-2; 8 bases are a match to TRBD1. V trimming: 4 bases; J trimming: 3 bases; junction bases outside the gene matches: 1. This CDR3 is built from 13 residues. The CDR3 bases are TGTGCCAGCAGTTCAGGGGGCTACTATGGCTACACCTTC. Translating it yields CASSSGGYYGYTF.

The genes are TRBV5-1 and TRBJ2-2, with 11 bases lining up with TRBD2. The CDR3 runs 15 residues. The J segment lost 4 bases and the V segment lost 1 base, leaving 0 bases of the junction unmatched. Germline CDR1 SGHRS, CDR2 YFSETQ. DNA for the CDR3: TGCGCCAGCAGCTTGACTAGCGGGAGCACCGGGGAGCTGTTTTTT. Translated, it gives CASSLTSGSTGELFF. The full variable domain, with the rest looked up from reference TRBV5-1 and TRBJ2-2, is KAGVTQTPRYLIKTRGQQVTLSCSPISGHRSVSWYQQTPGQGLQFLFEYFSETQRNKGNFPGRFSGRQFSNSRSEMNVSTLELGDSALYLCASSLTSGSTGELFFGEGSRLTVL.

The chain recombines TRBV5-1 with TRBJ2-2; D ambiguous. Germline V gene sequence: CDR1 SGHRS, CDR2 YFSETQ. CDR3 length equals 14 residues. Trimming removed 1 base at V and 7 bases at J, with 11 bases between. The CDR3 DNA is TGCGCCAGCAGCTTGTTCTTAGAGGACGGGGAGCTGTTTTTT. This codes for CASSLFLEDGELFF.